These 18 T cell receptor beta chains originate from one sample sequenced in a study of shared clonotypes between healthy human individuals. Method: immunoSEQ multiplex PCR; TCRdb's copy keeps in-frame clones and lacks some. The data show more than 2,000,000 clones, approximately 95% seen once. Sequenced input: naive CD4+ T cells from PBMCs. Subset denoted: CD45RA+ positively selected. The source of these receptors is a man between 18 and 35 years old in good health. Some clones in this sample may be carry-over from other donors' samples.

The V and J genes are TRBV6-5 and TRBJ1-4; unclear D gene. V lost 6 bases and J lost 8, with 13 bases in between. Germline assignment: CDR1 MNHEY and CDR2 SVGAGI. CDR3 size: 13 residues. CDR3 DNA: TGTGCCAGCAGGGACCCGGTCGAGGAAAAACTGTTTTTT. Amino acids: CASRDPVEEKLFF.

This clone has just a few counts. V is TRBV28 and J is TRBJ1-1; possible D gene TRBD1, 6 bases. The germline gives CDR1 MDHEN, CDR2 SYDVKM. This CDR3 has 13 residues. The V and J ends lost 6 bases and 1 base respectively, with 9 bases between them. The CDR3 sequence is CASSVTGNTEAFF. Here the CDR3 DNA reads TGTGCCAGCAGCGTGACAGGGAACACTGAAGCTTTCTTT.

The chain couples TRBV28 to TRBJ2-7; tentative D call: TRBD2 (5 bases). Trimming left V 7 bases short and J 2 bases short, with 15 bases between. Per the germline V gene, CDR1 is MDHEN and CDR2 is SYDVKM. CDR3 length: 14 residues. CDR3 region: CASNTFGETYEQYF. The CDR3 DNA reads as TGTGCCAGCAACACTTTCGGGGAGACCTACGAGCAGTACTTC.

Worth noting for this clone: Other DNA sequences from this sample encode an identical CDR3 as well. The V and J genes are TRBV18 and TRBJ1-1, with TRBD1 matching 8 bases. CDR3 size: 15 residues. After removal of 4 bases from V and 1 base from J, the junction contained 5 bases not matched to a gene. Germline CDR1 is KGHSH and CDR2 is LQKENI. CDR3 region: CASSLGQGGNTEAFF. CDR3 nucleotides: TGTGCCAGCTCACTCGGACAGGGAGGGAACACTGAAGCTTTCTTT.

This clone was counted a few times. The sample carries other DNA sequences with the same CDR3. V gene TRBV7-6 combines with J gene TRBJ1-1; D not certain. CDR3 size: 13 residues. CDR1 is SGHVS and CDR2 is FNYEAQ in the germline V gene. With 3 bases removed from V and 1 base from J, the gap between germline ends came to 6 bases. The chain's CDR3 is CASSLQENTEAFF. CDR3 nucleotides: TGTGCCAGCAGCTTGCAGGAGAACACTGAAGCTTTCTTT. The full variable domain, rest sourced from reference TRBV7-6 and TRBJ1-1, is GAGVSQSPRYKVTKRGQDVALRCDPISGHVSLYWYRQALGQGPEFLTYFNYEAQQDKSGLPNDRFSAERPEGSISTLTIQRTEQRDSAMYRCASSLQENTEAFFGQGTRLTVV.

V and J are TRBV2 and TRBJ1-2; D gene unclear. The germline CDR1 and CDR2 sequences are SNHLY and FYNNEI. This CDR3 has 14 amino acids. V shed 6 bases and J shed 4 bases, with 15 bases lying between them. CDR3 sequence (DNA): TGTGCCAGCAGCCAAACCATGACAAGCTATGGCTACACCTTC. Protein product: CASSQTMTSYGYTF.

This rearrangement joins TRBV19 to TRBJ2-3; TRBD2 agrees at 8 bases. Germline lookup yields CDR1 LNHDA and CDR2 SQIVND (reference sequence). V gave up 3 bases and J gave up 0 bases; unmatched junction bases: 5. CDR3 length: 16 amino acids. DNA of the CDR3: TGTGCCAGTAGTATGAGGGCTAGCGGGAGCACAGATACGCAGTATTTT. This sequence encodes CASSMRASGSTDTQYF.

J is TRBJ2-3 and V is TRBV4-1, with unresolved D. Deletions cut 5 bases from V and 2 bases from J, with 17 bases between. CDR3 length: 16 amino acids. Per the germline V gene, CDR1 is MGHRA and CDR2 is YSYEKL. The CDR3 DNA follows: TGCGCCAGCAGCGAGCCTGGACGGACGGTCACAGATACGCAGTATTTT. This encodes CASSEPGRTVTDTQYF.

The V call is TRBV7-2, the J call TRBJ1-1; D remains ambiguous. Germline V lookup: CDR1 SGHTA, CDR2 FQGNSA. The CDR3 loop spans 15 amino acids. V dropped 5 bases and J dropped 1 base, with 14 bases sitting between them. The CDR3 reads CASSRAGLPNTEAFF. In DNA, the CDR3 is TGTGCCAGCAGCCGGGCGGGGTTGCCGAACACTGAAGCTTTCTTT.

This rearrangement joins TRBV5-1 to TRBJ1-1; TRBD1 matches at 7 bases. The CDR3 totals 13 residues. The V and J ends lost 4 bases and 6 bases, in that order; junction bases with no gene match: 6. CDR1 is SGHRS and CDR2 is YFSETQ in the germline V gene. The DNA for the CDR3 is TGCGCCAGCAGCGTGACAGGGTTGGCTGAAGCTTTCTTT. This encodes CASSVTGLAEAFF.

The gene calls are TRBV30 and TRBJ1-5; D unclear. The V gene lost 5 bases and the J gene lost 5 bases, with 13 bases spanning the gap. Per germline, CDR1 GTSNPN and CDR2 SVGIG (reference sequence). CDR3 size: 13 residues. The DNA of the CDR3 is TGTGCCTGGGGAGACGGATGGGATCAGCCCCAGCATTTT. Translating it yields CAWGDGWDQPQHF.

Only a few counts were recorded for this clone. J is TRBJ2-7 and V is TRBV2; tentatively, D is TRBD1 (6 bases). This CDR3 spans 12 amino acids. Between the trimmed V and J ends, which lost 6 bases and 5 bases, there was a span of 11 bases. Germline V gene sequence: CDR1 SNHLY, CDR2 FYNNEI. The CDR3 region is CASRLRGHEQYF. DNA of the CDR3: TGTGCCAGCAGGCTCAGGGGTCACGAGCAGTACTTC.

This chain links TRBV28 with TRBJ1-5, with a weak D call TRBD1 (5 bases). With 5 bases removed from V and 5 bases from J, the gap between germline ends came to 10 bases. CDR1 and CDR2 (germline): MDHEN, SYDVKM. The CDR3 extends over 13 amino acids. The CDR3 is CASSQDSYQPQHF. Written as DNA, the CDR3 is TGTGCCAGCAGTCAAGACAGTTATCAGCCCCAGCATTTT.

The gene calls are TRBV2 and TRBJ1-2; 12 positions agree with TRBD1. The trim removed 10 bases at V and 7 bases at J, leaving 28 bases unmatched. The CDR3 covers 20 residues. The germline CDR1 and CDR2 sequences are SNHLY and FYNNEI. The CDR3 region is CATPSTGTGGNRDPSRGYTF. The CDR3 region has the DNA TGTGCCACCCCATCCACCGGGACAGGGGGCAATCGAGACCCTAGTCGTGGCTACACCTTC.

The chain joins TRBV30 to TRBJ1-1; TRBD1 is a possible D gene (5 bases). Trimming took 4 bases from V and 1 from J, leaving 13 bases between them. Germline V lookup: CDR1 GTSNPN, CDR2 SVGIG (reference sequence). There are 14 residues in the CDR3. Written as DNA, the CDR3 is TGTGCCTGGATCAGTTGGGGGTCGAACACTGAAGCTTTCTTT. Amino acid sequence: CAWISWGSNTEAFF.

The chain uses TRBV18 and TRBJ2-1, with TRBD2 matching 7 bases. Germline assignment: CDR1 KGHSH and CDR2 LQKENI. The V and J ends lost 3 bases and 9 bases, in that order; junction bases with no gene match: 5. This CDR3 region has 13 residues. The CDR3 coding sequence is TGTGCCAGCTCACCGTGGGAGGGAGGTGAGCAGTTCTTC. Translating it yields CASSPWEGGEQFF.

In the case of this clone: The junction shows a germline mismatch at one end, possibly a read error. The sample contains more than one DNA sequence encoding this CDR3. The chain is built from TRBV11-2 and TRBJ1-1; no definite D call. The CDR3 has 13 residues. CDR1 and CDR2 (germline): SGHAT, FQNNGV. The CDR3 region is CASSSDGRTEAFF. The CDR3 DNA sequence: TGTGCCAGCAGCTCGGACGGGCGGACTGAAGCCTTCTTT.

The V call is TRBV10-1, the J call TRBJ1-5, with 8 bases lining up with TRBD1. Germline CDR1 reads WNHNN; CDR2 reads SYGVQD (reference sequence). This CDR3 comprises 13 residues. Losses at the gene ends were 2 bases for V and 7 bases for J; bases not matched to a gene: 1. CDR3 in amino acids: CASSETGGQPQHF. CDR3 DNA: TGCGCCAGCAGTGAGACAGGGGGGCAGCCCCAGCATTTT.